This TCR beta chain originates from a study of cytomegalovirus exposure and HLA in healthy donors (dated by TCRdb to 2016 to 2017). For the wider study: According to an earlier analysis of 550 to 750 of the donors, about 179 million T cells yielded some 120 million unique TCR beta sequences and roughly 280 Gb of sequence data. An early release covering some 640 HLA-typed donors comprised approximately 290 gigabases of sequencing data and 85 million or so unique TCR sequences. Of the roughly 410 genotyped donors, approximately 80% were placed in the genetic ancestry cluster associated with self-reported Caucasian donors. The study aimed to test whether cataloging public T cell receptors could reveal signatures of past pathogen exposure. The study profiled the T cell repertoires of under 700 subjects by immunosequencing and related them to cytomegalovirus serostatus. Besides the first cohort of 666 subjects, a separate validation cohort made up of 120 different subjects was used. The study combined high-throughput TCR immunosequencing, statistical association of individual TCRs with disease status, and machine learning to predict cytomegalovirus infection status. A later analysis re-examined previously published TCR beta repertoires from about 700 donors and added high-resolution HLA genotyping to investigate patterns of TCR occurrence. Rather than using new phenotypic data, the later analysis identified candidate immune exposures from TCR beta sequences and from how often those sequences occurred across donors. To decide whether each TCR beta V gene segment behaved as functional or pseudogenic, an earlier analysis of several hundred of the donors relied on high-throughput TCR beta sequencing. Donor age, sex, ethnicity and CMV serostatus were collected together with the repertoire data. A later genetic analysis used genome-wide SNP genotypes for about three fifths of the roughly 700 donors, treating that subset as a discovery cohort. Every repertoire in the discovery cohort had been generated on one and the same sequencing platform. Both class I and class II loci were covered by HLA typing, at four-digit resolution. Typing coverage varied by locus: roughly 629-640 donors for A, B, C, DRB1 and DQB1; roughly 500 for DQA1; some 610 for DPA1; around 450 for DPB1. Roughly 5 DR-DQ haplotypes were handled as single units for association and clustering, since linkage in the cohort was strong. Among roughly 400 genotyped donors of the cohort, an average of about 240,000 unique TCR beta nucleotide sequences was sequenced per donor, of which about 20% were non-productive.

The cohort was made up of 666 healthy bone marrow donors. At the time of sampling, all cohort members were nominally healthy, though unrecorded immune exposures were likely present. The donor tested CMV seronegative, placing the donor among the roughly 350 seronegative members of the cohort. Each donor provided a peripheral blood sample, and peripheral blood mononuclear cells were used for TCR beta sequencing. Genomic DNA was extracted from the blood cell samples with the Qiagen DNeasy Blood Extraction Kit. With respect to this clone: The clone's antigen remains unknown. Base qualities are not at hand, and no much larger clone is one base apart.

Libraries were built with the immunoSEQ multiplex PCR assay. For the multiplex PCR, a mixture combining 60 forward primers for TCR Vbeta segments and 13 reverse primers for TCR Jbeta segments was used. Amplification of the CDR3 region of rearranged TCR beta genes was performed with a multiplex PCR assay on genomic DNA. On the Illumina HiSeq System, the amplified TCR beta libraries were sequenced as 87-base-pair reads. Processing in the source paper ran as follows. Across the 600 to 700 repertoires, a later analysis counted 80 million or so unique TCR beta chains, about 10 million of which were shared by at least two donors. Raw reads were error-corrected and collapsed into unique sequences with a nearest-neighbor algorithm that merged closely related sequences to remove PCR and sequencing errors. Alignment of CDR3 sequences to IMGT reference sequences was used to assign V, D and J gene segments. For a sequence to be retained, a match of at least six nucleotides to both a V gene segment and a J gene segment was required. A rearrangement counted as productive if the CDR3 had no stop codons and remained in frame with V and J, and every other rearrangement counted as non-productive. CDR3 was defined according to IMGT convention as the region running from the second conserved V-encoded cysteine to the conserved J-encoded phenylalanine. Sequences without an unambiguous match to a single V gene segment were excluded from the earlier analysis of several hundred of the donors. An earlier analysis of 587 of the donors classified V segments as functional when productive rearrangements were above 56.7% and as segregating when the standard deviation between donors was above 5%. A statistical classification framework was built for diagnosing cytomegalovirus status from the catalog of TCR beta chain sequences. V and J gene assignment, in a later analysis, came from comparing TCR nucleotide sequences with IMGT/GENE-DB human TR gene sequences. The TCRdist pipeline was used in a later analysis to assign CDR3 sequences and most-parsimonious VDJ recombination scenarios. In a later analysis, each TCR beta chain was defined by its CDR3 amino acid sequence together with its V-gene family, and reads lacking a unique V-gene family were excluded. A later analysis removed several hundred highly shared, low-generation-probability nucleotide sequences to deal with suspected cross-contamination and a sequencing artifact. In a later analysis, a clonal expansion index for each public chain was calculated from normalized within-repertoire ranks of inferred template counts. Generation probabilities in a later analysis came from a VDJ recombination model fitted to out-of-frame rearrangements, and those results were checked against IGoR. A later analysis scored TCR-TCR, TCR-HLA and TCR-CMV co-occurrence with hypergeometric tests, applying a repertoire-size bias correction to TCR pairs. In a later analysis, false discovery rates were estimated by permuting HLA or CMV assignments 20 times. In a later analysis, co-occurring TCRs were grouped with DBSCAN, and TCRdist sequence similarity was added when clustering was performed within HLA-allele-positive subsets. For co-occurrence clustering, repertoires with fewer than 30,000 or more than 120,000 public chains were excluded, along with roughly 5 repertoires with anomalous nucleotide sharing. TCRdb's version of the immuneACCESS table is confined to in-frame rearrangements and falls short of the full clone set. An unresolved V gene accounts for under half of the shortfall where checked; the remainder is of unknown origin. Clone size and the V and J calls come from that table; the DNA yielded D and trimming. The sample profile shows approximately 150,000 clones; approximately 80% of them were found once. Over 2.5% of the sample is in the top ten clones.

The study at large found these results: Assigning TCR associations to individual alleles was difficult when HLA alleles, especially DR and DQ, strongly co-occurred. Because HLA typing was missing for some donors at each locus, association tests included only the typed subset. The classifier was reported to diagnose cytomegalovirus status with high specificity and sensitivity in both the original cohort and the validation cohort. A later genetic analysis reported fewer N-insertions in productive TCRs among donors in an Asian-associated ancestry cluster than the approximately 670-donor mean. Across donors, most TCR sequences were observed very rarely, whereas some public TCRs were present in many individuals. In a later analysis, the rate of TCR association differed among HLA loci, with DRB1 alleles having the most associated TCRs and HLA-C alleles having the fewest. An association between a missense DCLRE1C variant and V-gene and J-gene trimming of TCR beta chains was found in a later genetic analysis and replicated in an independent cohort. In the study, some 160 TCR beta chains were listed as associated with cytomegalovirus. According to a later analysis, parvovirus B19, influenza, CMV and Epstein-Barr virus appeared linked to several top co-occurrence clusters. Roughly uniform sequencing depth across donors was assumed in presence/absence analyses, although this assumption may not hold. A later analysis found that HLA-associated TCR beta chains were more clonally expanded and had lower generation probabilities than equally common non-associated chains. Correlated functional status among segregating V segments might be attributable to linkage disequilibrium, but an unknown experimental factor could not be ruled out. A further reported finding was that TCR beta sequences accurately predicted the HLA-A and HLA-B alleles for most subjects in the first cohort. In vitro tests confirmed that three of the cytomegalovirus-associated TCR beta chains recognize cytomegalovirus antigens. The authors suggested that the approach could potentially be generalized to other disease states and immunological phenotypes. In a later analysis, around 17,000 TCR beta sequences were associated with specific HLA alleles at a false discovery rate of 0.05. The sequencing pipeline was judged likely to have produced a cluster of highly shared sequence variants as a technical artifact. Around 16 rarely observed V segments, including chromosome 9 orphons, were excluded from the earlier analysis of almost 600 of the donors because counts were too low. Broadly in line with IMGT annotations, most TCR beta V segments showed up in productive rearrangements about 90% or about 30% of the time in an earlier analysis of several hundred of the donors. This cohort had only TCR beta chains sequenced, and the lack of alpha or paired-chain data limited which features could be detected. Immune exposure information for the cohort was limited to CMV serostatus. According to a later analysis, most CMV-associated TCR beta chains appeared to be HLA-restricted, and the HLA associations seemed to be driven largely by CMV exposure.

This receptor was obtained from a male donor in good health and CMV-seronegative. The sequencing input was PBMCs.

The base sequence is TGTGCCAGCACCGGGGAATACAATGAGCAGTTCTTC. Translated, it gives CASTGEYNEQFF. This receptor chain uses TRBV11-2 and TRBJ2-1; the D region possibly corresponds to TRBD2 (5 bases align). From a lookup of the germline V gene, CDR1 and CDR2 are SGHAT and FQNNGV. The CDR3, from cysteine to phenylalanine, totals 12 residues. Kept here is only the CDR3 DNA, which spans 36 bases and is read in frame from base 1. V is reduced by 7 bases and J by 4 bases, leaving a spacing of 8 bases between them. Reference TRBV11-2 and TRBJ2-1 genes cover what lies past the CDR3, so the full variable domain is EAGVAQSPRYKIIEKRQSVAFWCNPISGHATLYWYQQILGQGPKLLIQFQNNGVVDDSQLPKDRFSAERLKGVDSTLKIQPAKLEDSAVYLCASTGEYNEQFFGPGTRLTVL.